This T cell receptor beta chain was sequenced for a study of shared clonotypes between healthy human individuals. The overall study: With ages of 18 to 49, the donors were a couple of women and three men. CD4 naive and memory got three plates each, CD8 naive two, CD8 memory one. Study conclusions and caveats: Among the subsets, naive ones generally showed larger estimated richness than memory ones.

Remarks on this clone: Its matching antigen is unknown.

Germline V lookup: CDR1 SGHRS, CDR2 YFSETQ. Trimming stripped 5 bases from V and 0 bases from J, with 10 bases between. This CDR3 region has 14 residues. Some clones are missing from TCRdb's copy, which holds only in-frame ones; the method was immunoSEQ multiplex PCR. Altogether around 2.5 million clones are present, 90% to 95% being singletons, with the ten largest covering approximately 0.36%. The specimen sequenced was naive CD4+ T cells from PBMCs. Subset denoted: CD45RA+ positively selected. The sequence was collected from a man between 18 and 35 years old in good health. Some clones in this sample may be carry-over from other donors' samples. The rearrangement joins TRBV5-1 to TRBJ2-3; D not certain. CDR3 protein: CASRLSTSTDTQYF. Here the CDR3 DNA reads TGCGCCAGCAGGCTGTCGACTAGCACAGATACGCAGTATTTT.